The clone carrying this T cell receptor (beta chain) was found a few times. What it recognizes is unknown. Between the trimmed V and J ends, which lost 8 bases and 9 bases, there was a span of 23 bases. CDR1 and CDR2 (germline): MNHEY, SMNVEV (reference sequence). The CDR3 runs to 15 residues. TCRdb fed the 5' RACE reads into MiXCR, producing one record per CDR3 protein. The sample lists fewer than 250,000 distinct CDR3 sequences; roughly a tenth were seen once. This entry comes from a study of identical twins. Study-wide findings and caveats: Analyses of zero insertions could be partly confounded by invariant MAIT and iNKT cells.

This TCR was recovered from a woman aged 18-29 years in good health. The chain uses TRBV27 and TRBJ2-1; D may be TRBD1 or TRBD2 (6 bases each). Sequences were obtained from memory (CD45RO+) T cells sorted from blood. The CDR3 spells CASANNGGPRGEQFF. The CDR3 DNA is TGTGCCAGCGCAAATAATGGGGGGCCTAGAGGTGAGCAGTTCTTC.